What follows describes a single T cell receptor (beta chain). Its antigen is unidentified. Unique molecular identifiers tagged the TCR beta cDNA libraries. T cells numbering roughly 1 to 10 million yielded cDNA molecules that totaled some 500,000. TCRdb itself ran the PCR reads through MiXCR, one entry per CDR3 protein. The sample includes hundreds of thousands of distinct CDR3 sequences, roughly two fifths of them seen just once. The data are from a study of post-analysis software for immune sequencing data. About the research overall: Relapsing-remitting, secondary progressive and progressive-relapsing multiple sclerosis were all included among the disease courses.

The CDR3 length is 20 residues. CDR1 and CDR2 from the germline V gene are MNHEY and SVGAGI. V was pared by 2 bases and J by 0 bases, with 6 bases of the junction left unmatched. Notes on the study in general: By F measure, strong co-clustering occurred among samples prepared in the same batch. Patients had higher frequencies than controls of a handful of TRBV segments, including TRBV5-6, TRBV5-1 and TRBV20-1. People with multiple sclerosis had a significantly lower normalized Chao1 diversity than controls did.

The J gene is TRBJ2-6, the V gene TRBV6-5; 14 positions agree with TRBD2. This receptor was taken from a girl aged 10 to 17 with multiple sclerosis. Sequencing was performed on blood. The CDR3 spells CASSYRRTSGRYSGANVLTF. The CDR3 DNA is TGTGCCAGCAGTTACCGTAGGACTAGCGGGAGGTACTCTGGGGCCAACGTCCTGACTTTC.